Listed here are 11 T cell receptor beta chains from one sample, sequenced in a study of cytotoxic CD8 clonotypes in ibrutinib-treated CLL. The protocol was immunoSEQ multiplex PCR, while the TCRdb copy is restricted to in-frame clones and leaves out a portion. The sample lists some 92,000 clones, 77% occurring once. The specimen was PBMCs, collected after 24 months of ibrutinib treatment. The origin of the receptors is a human donor with chronic lymphocytic leukemia.

This sequence joins TRBV27 and TRBJ2-5; TRBD2 agrees at 12 bases. Germline lookup yields CDR1 MNHEY and CDR2 SMNVEV (reference sequence). The length of the CDR3 is 14 residues. Trimming took 5 bases from V and 5 from J; bases not matched to a gene: 3. CDR3 in amino acids: CASSRLAGVETQYF. The CDR3 DNA reads as TGTGCCAGCAGTAGACTAGCGGGAGTGGAGACCCAGTACTTC.

The chain couples TRBV13 to TRBJ2-5; 7 nucleotides align to TRBD2. V gave up 6 bases and J gave up 2 bases; unmatched junction bases: 3. The CDR3 covers 13 residues. Germline lookup yields CDR1 PRHDT and CDR2 FYEKMQ (reference sequence). CDR3 amino acids: CASRRAGQETQYF. In nucleotides, the CDR3 is TGTGCCAGCAGGAGAGCGGGGCAAGAGACCCAGTACTTC.

The chain carries TRBV7-3 and TRBJ2-3; D not certain. V was trimmed by 1 base and J by 2 bases, leaving 10 bases between them. Germline CDR1 SGHTA, CDR2 FQGTGA. The CDR3 runs to 15 residues. The CDR3 nucleotides read TGTGCCAGCAGCTTAATTGGCCTCATCACAGATACGCAGTATTTT. It is translated as CASSLIGLITDTQYF.

The gene calls are TRBV4-3 and TRBJ2-7; D might be TRBD1 (5 bases). V lost 0 bases and J lost 2, with 5 bases in between. The CDR3 length is 13 residues. CDR1 is LGHNA and CDR2 is YSLEER in the germline V gene. The CDR3 nucleotides read TGCGCCAGCAGCCAAGACAGGGCCTACGAGCAGTACTTC. It yields the protein CASSQDRAYEQYF.

The V call is TRBV7-3, the J call TRBJ1-2; D is perhaps TRBD1 (5 bases). Trimming removed 2 bases at V and 4 bases at J, with 17 bases between. Looked up from germline, CDR1 is SGHTA and CDR2 is FQGTGA. The CDR3 totals 16 residues. The CDR3 sequence: CASSLGGAATPYGYTF. The CDR3 DNA reads TGTGCCAGCAGCTTAGGAGGGGCGGCAACCCCCTATGGCTACACCTTC.

This chain links TRBV6-1 with TRBJ2-5; D gene uncertain. CDR3 length equals 13 residues. V was clipped by 3 bases and J by 3 bases, with 8 bases between them. The germline V gene has CDR1 MNHNS and CDR2 SASEGT. The CDR3: CASSDTPEETQYF. The CDR3 DNA sequence: TGTGCCAGCAGTGACACTCCGGAAGAGACCCAGTACTTC.

The V and J genes are TRBV11-2 and TRBJ2-1; D gene ambiguous. V was trimmed by 0 bases and J by 8 bases, leaving 5 bases between them. The CDR3 covers 12 residues. Germline V gene data show CDR1 as SGHAT and CDR2 as FQNNGV. DNA for the CDR3: TGTGCCAGCAGCTTAGATCTTTATGAGCAGTTCTTC. Translation gives CASSLDLYEQFF.

The rearrangement links TRBV18 to TRBJ2-3; D uncertain. CDR1 is KGHSH, CDR2 LQKENI, per germline. The CDR3 contains 15 residues. Trimming shortened V by 3 bases and J by 0 bases, and 10 bases separated the two germline ends. The CDR3 loop reads CASSPASTSTDTQYF. CDR3 sequence (DNA): TGTGCCAGCTCACCGGCGAGTACTAGCACAGATACGCAGTATTTT.

The chain is built from TRBV27 and TRBJ2-3; TRBD2 matches at 12 bases. Germline CDR1 is MNHEY and CDR2 is SMNVEV (reference sequence). The CDR3 sequence is 16 residues long. Germline trimming cut 5 bases from V and 4 bases from J; bases unmatched to any gene: 7. CDR3 sequence (DNA): TGTGCCAGCAGTCTTCTAGCGGGAGGGAGATCAGATACGCAGTATTTT. Its translation: CASSLLAGGRSDTQYF.

V usage is TRBV27 and J usage is TRBJ2-7; D may be TRBD1 (6 bases). Per germline, CDR1 MNHEY and CDR2 SMNVEV (reference sequence). This CDR3 contains 14 residues. The germline V and J ends were trimmed by 2 bases and 2 bases, with 10 bases remaining between them. The CDR3 is CASSLSRGTYEQYF. The CDR3 coding sequence is TGTGCCAGCAGTTTAAGCAGGGGCACCTACGAGCAGTACTTC.

The chain couples TRBV9 to TRBJ2-7, with 9 bases aligning to TRBD2. The ends lost 0 bases at V and 3 bases at J; junction bases unmatched: 4. The CDR3 is 15 amino acids. Germline CDR1 is SGDLS and CDR2 is YYNGEE. CDR3 region: CASSVGLAAVYEQYF. CDR3 nucleotide sequence: TGTGCCAGCAGCGTAGGACTAGCGGCCGTCTACGAGCAGTACTTC.